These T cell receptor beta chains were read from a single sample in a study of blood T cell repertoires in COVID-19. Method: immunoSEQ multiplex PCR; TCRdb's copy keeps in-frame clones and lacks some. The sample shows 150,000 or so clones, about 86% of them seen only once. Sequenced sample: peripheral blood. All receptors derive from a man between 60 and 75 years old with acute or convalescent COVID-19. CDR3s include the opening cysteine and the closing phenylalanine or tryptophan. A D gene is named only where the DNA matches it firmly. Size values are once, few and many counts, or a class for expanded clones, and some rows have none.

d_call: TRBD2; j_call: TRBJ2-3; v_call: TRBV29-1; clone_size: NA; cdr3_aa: CSVEGTSGRDTQYF; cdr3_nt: TGCAGCGTTGAAGGGACTAGTGGTAGAGATACGCAGTATTTT
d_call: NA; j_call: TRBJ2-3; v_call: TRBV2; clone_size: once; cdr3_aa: CASLGVSTDTQYF; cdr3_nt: TGTGCCAGCCTAGGGGTCAGCACAGATACGCAGTATTTT
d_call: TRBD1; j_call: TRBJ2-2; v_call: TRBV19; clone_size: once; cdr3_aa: CASKGGGQGVTGELFF; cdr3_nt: TGTGCCAGTAAGGGTGGGGGACAGGGTGTCACCGGGGAGCTGTTTTTT
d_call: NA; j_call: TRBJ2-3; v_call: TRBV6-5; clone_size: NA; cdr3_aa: CASSYSSGVGADTQYF; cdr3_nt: TGTGCCAGCAGTTACTCGTCGGGGGTGGGGGCAGATACGCAGTATTTT
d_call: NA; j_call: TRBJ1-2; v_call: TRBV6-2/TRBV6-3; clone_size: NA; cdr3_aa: CASSLLGLTNYGYTF; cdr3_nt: TGTGCCAGCAGTTTGCTAGGTCTGACTAACTATGGCTACACCTTC
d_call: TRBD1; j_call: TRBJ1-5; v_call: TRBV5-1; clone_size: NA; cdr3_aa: CASRRDRDQPQHF; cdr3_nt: TGCGCCAGCAGAAGGGACAGGGACCAGCCCCAGCATTTT
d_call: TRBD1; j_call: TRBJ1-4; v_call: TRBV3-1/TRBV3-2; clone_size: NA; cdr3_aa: CASRRGRANEKLFF; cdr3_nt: TGTGCCAGCAGGAGGGGGCGGGCTAATGAAAAACTGTTTTTT
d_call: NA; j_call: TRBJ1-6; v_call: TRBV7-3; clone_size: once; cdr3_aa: CASSLGQPGSPLHF; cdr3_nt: TGTGCCAGCAGCTTAGGGCAGCCTGGATCACCCCTCCACTTT
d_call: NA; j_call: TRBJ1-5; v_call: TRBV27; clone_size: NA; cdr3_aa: CASSPSGVVQPQHF; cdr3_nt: TGTGCCAGCAGTCCGTCAGGGGTGGTTCAGCCCCAGCATTTT
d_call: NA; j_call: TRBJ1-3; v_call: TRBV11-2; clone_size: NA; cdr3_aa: CASSRQRGNTIYF; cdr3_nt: TGTGCCAGCAGCCGACAGAGGGGAAACACCATATATTTT
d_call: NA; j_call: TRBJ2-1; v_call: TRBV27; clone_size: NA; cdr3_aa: CASTFDRMSYNEQFF; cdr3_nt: TGTGCCAGCACCTTCGACAGGATGAGCTACAATGAGCAGTTCTTC
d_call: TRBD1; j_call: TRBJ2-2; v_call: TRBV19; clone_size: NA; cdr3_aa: CASSRDRAATGELFF; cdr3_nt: TGTGCCAGTAGTAGGGACAGGGCGGCCACCGGGGAGCTGTTTTTT
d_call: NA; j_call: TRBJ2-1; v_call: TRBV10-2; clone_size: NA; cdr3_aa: CATSGSESYNEQFF; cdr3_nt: TGCGCCACCTCGGGGTCGGAGTCCTACAATGAGCAGTTCTTC
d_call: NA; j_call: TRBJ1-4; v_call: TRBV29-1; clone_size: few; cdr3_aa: CSVEDAPGGEGVLKLFF; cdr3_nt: TGCAGCGTTGAAGATGCCCCCGGTGGGGAGGGGGTTTTGAAACTGTTTTTT
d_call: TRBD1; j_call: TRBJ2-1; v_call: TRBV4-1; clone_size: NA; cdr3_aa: CASSQVRGQGNEQFF; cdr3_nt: TGCGCCAGCAGCCAAGTCAGGGGGCAGGGGAATGAGCAGTTCTTC
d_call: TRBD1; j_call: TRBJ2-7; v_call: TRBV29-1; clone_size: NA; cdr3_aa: CSVRGDRPYEQYF; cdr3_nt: TGCAGCGTCCGAGGGGACAGGCCCTACGAGCAGTACTTC
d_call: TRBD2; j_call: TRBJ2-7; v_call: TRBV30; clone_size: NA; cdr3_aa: CAGGGTSGRNYEQYF; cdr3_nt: TGTGCCGGGGGTGGGACTAGCGGGAGGAACTACGAGCAGTACTTC
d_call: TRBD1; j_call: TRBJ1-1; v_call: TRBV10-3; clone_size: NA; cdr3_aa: CAIGRDRNTEAFF; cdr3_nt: TGTGCCATTGGCCGGGACAGGAACACTGAAGCTTTCTTT
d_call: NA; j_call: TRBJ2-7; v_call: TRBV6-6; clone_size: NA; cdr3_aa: CASSLQGGNYEQYF; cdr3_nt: TGTGCCAGCAGTCTACAGGGGGGGAACTACGAGCAGTACTTC
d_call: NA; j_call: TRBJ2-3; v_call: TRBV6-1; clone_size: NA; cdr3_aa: CASSERGTDTQYF; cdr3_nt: TGTGCCAGCAGTGAGCGCGGCACAGATACGCAGTATTTT
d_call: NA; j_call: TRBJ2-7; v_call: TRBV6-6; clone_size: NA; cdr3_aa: CASARGRVYEQYF; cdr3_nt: TGTGCCAGCGCGCGGGGCAGGGTTTACGAGCAGTACTTC
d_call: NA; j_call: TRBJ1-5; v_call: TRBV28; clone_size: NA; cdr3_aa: CASSSREPQHF; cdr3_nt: TGTGCCAGCAGTTCCCGGGAGCCCCAGCATTTT
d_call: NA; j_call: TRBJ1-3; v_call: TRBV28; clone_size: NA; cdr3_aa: CASIRAGAGNTIYF; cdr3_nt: TGTGCCAGCATTCGTGCGGGGGCTGGAAACACCATATATTTT
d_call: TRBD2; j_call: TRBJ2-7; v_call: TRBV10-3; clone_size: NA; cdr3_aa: CAISAASGSYEQYF; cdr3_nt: TGTGCCATCAGTGCGGCTAGCGGGAGCTACGAGCAGTACTTC
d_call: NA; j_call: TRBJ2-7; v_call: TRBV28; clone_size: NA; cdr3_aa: CASSTTGFQYF; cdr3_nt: TGTGCCAGCAGCACAACAGGGTTTCAGTACTTC
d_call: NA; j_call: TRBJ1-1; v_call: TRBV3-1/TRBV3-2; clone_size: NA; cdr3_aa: CASSQGQISEAFF; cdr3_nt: TGTGCCAGCAGCCAAGGACAGATCTCTGAAGCTTTCTTT
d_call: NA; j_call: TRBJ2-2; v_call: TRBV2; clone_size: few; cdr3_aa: CASSDRGNTGELFF; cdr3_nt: TGTGCCAGCAGTGACCGCGGCAACACCGGGGAGCTGTTTTTT
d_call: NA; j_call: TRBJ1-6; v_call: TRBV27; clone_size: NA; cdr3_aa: CASSLPGGDQSYNSPLHF; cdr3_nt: TGTGCCAGCAGTTTGCCCGGGGGGGATCAATCCTATAATTCACCCCTCCACTTT
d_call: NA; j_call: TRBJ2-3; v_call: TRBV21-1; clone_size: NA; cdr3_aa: CASSGGGGRPPTDTQYF; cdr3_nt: TGTGCCAGCAGCGGGGGAGGCGGGAGGCCACCCACAGATACGCAGTATTTT
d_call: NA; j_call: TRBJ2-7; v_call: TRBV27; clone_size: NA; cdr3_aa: CASSSLSRTGSYEQYF; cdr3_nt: TGTGCCAGCAGTTCACTCTCGCGGACTGGGTCCTACGAGCAGTACTTC
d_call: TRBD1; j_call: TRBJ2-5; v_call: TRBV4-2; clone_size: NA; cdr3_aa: CASSRGTAERETQYF; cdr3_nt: TGTGCCAGCAGCCGAGGGACAGCGGAAAGGGAGACCCAGTACTTC
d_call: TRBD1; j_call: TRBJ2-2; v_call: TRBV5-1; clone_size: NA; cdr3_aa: CASISGGQGANPNTGELFF; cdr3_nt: TGCGCCAGCATTTCGGGCGGGCAGGGGGCGAATCCGAACACCGGGGAGCTGTTTTTT
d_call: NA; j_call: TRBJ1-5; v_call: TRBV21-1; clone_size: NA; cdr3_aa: CASSRQGKDSNQPQHF; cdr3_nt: TGTGCCAGCAGCCGACAGGGTAAGGATAGCAATCAGCCCCAGCATTTT
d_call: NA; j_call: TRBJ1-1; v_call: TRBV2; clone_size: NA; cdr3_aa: CASHREPNTEAFF; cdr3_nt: TGTGCCAGCCACCGTGAGCCGAACACTGAAGCTTTCTTT
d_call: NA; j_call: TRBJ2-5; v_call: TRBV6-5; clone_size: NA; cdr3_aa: CASSSGVRETQYF; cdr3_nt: TGTGCCAGTTCCTCCGGGGTCAGGGAGACCCAGTACTTC
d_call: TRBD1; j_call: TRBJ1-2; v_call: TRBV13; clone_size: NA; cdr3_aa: CASSLGTGDPGYGYTF; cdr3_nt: TGTGCCAGCAGCTTAGGGACAGGGGACCCGGGGTATGGCTACACCTTC
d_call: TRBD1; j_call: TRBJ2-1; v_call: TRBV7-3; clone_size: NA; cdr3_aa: CASSRGQGTHNEQFF; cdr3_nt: TGTGCCAGCAGCAGGGGACAGGGAACCCACAATGAGCAGTTCTTC
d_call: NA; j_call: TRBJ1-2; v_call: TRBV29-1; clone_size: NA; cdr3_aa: CSVRDTTNYGYTF; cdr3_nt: TGCAGCGTACGGGACACCACTAACTATGGCTACACCTTC
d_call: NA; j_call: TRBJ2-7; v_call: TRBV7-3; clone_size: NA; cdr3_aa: CASSLSPLTAHYEQYF; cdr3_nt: TGTGCCAGCAGCTTATCCCCGCTCACAGCCCACTACGAGCAGTACTTC
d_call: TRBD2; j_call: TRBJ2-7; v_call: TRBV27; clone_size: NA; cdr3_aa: CASSFGREPYEQYF; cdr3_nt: TGTGCCAGCAGTTTTGGGCGGGAGCCCTACGAGCAGTACTTC
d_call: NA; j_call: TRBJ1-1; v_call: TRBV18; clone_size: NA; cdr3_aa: CASSPNRDNTEAFF; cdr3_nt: TGTGCCAGCTCACCCAACAGGGATAACACTGAAGCTTTCTTT
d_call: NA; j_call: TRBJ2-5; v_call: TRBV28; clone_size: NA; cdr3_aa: CASETGQETQYF; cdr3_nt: TGTGCCAGCGAGACAGGTCAAGAGACCCAGTACTTC
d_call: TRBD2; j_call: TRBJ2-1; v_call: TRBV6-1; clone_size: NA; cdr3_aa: CASSEASGRDEQFF; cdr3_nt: TGTGCCAGCAGTGAAGCTAGCGGGAGGGATGAGCAGTTCTTC
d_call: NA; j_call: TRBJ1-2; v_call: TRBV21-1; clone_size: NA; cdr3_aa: CASSKVSWTGANYGYTF; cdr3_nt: TGTGCCAGCAGCAAAGTGTCTTGGACAGGGGCTAACTATGGCTACACCTTC